A selection of T cell receptor beta chains follows, all from one sample in a study of neoadjuvant anti-PD-1 for oral cavity cancer. Generated by immunoSEQ multiplex PCR, the TCRdb table keeps only in-frame clones and is missing some. The repertoire holds tens of thousands of clones, with 27% as singletons. Sequencing was performed on tumor tissue, taken after nivolumab (anti-PD-1) treatment. The origin of the receptors is a person aged 35-79 years with oral cavity squamous cell carcinoma. Each CDR3 is given with its conserved first and last residue. Each record gives: V gene, D gene, clone size, J gene, CDR3 protein, CDR3 DNA. A D gene is named only where the DNA matches it firmly. Clone size is not always given. Where it is, it says once, few, many or a class for expanded clones.

>TRBV28|NA|many|TRBJ1-2
CASSLTGGVNYGYTF
TGTGCCAGCAGTCTCACCGGGGGGGTTAACTATGGCTACACCTTC
>TRBV7-6|NA|NA|TRBJ2-3
CASSLRQEDTQYF
TGTGCCAGCAGCTTAAGGCAGGAAGATACGCAGTATTTT
>TRBV10-3|TRBD1|NA|TRBJ1-4
CAISESATGPNEKLFF
TGTGCCATCAGTGAGTCGGCGACAGGGCCGAATGAAAAACTGTTTTTT
>TRBV5-1|NA|few|TRBJ1-5
CASSWGAVNQPQHF
TGCGCCAGCAGCTGGGGGGCGGTGAATCAGCCCCAGCATTTT
>TRBV4-2|TRBD2|few|TRBJ2-1
CASSLSGTSGGNEQFF
TGTGCCAGCAGCCTTTCAGGGACTAGCGGGGGTAATGAGCAGTTCTTC
>TRBV19|NA|NA|TRBJ1-2
CASSTDPWGYTF
TGTGCCAGTAGTACTGACCCCTGGGGCTACACCTTC
>TRBV10-3|NA|few|TRBJ1-5
CAIAPGVESQPQHF
TGTGCCATCGCCCCGGGCGTGGAGTCTCAGCCCCAGCATTTT
>TRBV7-6|TRBD1|NA|TRBJ1-2
CASSLEGGTGGADGYTF
TGTGCCAGCAGCTTAGAAGGGGGGACAGGGGGCGCGGATGGCTACACCTTC
>TRBV6-1|NA|NA|TRBJ2-7
CASNIAINYEQYF
TGTGCCAGCAATATCGCCATAAACTACGAGCAGTACTTC
>TRBV7-6|TRBD1|NA|TRBJ2-7
CASSLSAGGLQEQYF
TGTGCCAGCAGCCTAAGTGCAGGGGGATTACAGGAGCAGTACTTC
>TRBV11-2|TRBD1|many|TRBJ2-6
CASSITGAGANVLTF
TGTGCCAGCAGCATTACAGGGGCCGGGGCCAACGTCCTGACTTTC
>TRBV5-1|TRBD1|NA|TRBJ1-2
CASSLARQGADGYTF
TGCGCCAGCAGCTTGGCTAGACAGGGGGCGGATGGCTACACCTTC
>TRBV7-9|TRBD1|few|TRBJ1-1
CASDVTGPPTEAFF
TGTGCCAGCGACGTGACAGGGCCCCCAACTGAAGCTTTCTTT
>TRBV19|TRBD1|few|TRBJ2-5
CASSPTPQGHQETQYF
TGTGCCAGTAGTCCCACTCCACAGGGGCACCAAGAGACCCAGTACTTC
>TRBV29-1|NA|NA|TRBJ2-7
CSVLRGSEYEQYF
TGCAGCGTCCTCAGGGGATCAGAGTACGAGCAGTACTTC
>TRBV19|TRBD1|NA|TRBJ1-2
CASIPTGLNYGYTF
TGTGCCAGTATCCCGACAGGGCTAAACTATGGCTACACCTTC
>TRBV27|NA|NA|TRBJ2-2
CASSSTRTANTGELFF
TGTGCCAGCAGTTCTACCCGGACAGCGAACACCGGGGAGCTGTTTTTT
>TRBV2|NA|NA|TRBJ1-1
CATPRGVGTEAFF
TGTGCCACCCCAAGGGGGGTCGGGACTGAAGCTTTCTTT
>TRBV11-2|NA|NA|TRBJ1-2
CASSPQGDYGYTF
TGTGCCAGCAGCCCGCAGGGTGACTATGGCTACACCTTC
>TRBV13|TRBD1|NA|TRBJ2-7
CASSPRLGQGPYEQYF
TGTGCCAGCAGTCCCCGGCTGGGACAGGGGCCCTACGAGCAGTACTTC
>TRBV5-4|TRBD1|NA|TRBJ1-1
CASSPTGVREAFF
TGTGCCAGCAGCCCAACAGGGGTGAGGGAAGCTTTCTTT
>TRBV19|TRBD1|NA|TRBJ2-5
CASSIGPVIWTGTQETQYF
TGTGCCAGTAGTATAGGGCCTGTGATCTGGACAGGTACCCAAGAGACCCAGTACTTC
>TRBV5-1|NA|few|TRBJ1-2
CASSYTDNGYTF
TGCGCCAGCAGCTACACTGACAATGGCTACACCTTC
>TRBV7-9|TRBD1|few|TRBJ2-2
CASSFQQGSTGELFF
TGTGCCAGCAGCTTTCAACAGGGGAGCACCGGGGAGCTGTTTTTT
>TRBV10-1|NA|few|TRBJ2-3
CASSTSGRLGADTQYF
TGCGCCAGCAGTACCTCGGGAAGGCTAGGCGCAGATACGCAGTATTTT
>TRBV9|TRBD1|few|TRBJ1-2
CASSVGDRGRLGYGYTF
TGTGCCAGCAGCGTAGGGGACAGGGGGCGCCTTGGCTATGGCTACACCTTC
>TRBV7-2|NA|NA|TRBJ2-7
CASSQIQGYEQYF
TGTGCCAGCAGCCAAATACAGGGCTACGAGCAGTACTTC
>TRBV4-1|TRBD2|NA|TRBJ2-2
CASSQRLAGVRTGELFF
TGCGCCAGCAGCCAACGACTAGCGGGAGTAAGAACCGGGGAGCTGTTTTTT
>TRBV19|NA|NA|TRBJ1-2
CASRSGRGYTF
TGTGCCAGTAGGTCAGGTCGGGGCTACACCTTC
>TRBV10-3|NA|many|TRBJ2-7
CAISGESYEQYF
TGTGCCATCAGTGGGGAGAGCTACGAGCAGTACTTC
>TRBV7-9|NA|NA|TRBJ2-7
CASSSGSGEQYF
TGTGCCAGCAGCTCTGGGTCCGGCGAGCAGTACTTC
>TRBV7-9|TRBD1|few|TRBJ1-4
CASSLETGTNEKLFF
TGTGCCAGCAGCTTGGAGACAGGGACTAATGAAAAACTGTTTTTT
>TRBV5-8|TRBD1|NA|TRBJ2-5
CASSRGQARETQYF
TGTGCCAGCAGCCGGGGACAGGCGCGAGAGACCCAGTACTTC
>TRBV7-9|NA|NA|TRBJ1-6
CASSLMGGGSYNSPLHF
TGTGCCAGCAGCTTAATGGGGGGCGGCTCCTATAATTCACCCCTCCACTTT
>TRBV11-2|NA|NA|TRBJ2-6
CASRYMGANVLTF
TGTGCCAGCAGGTACATGGGGGCCAACGTCCTGACTTTC
>TRBV13|TRBD1|few|TRBJ1-2
CASSLAGGNYGYTF
TGTGCCAGCAGCTTAGCAGGGGGAAACTATGGCTACACCTTC
>TRBV5-1|TRBD1|medium-sized|TRBJ1-2
CASSQGEHYGYTF
TGCGCCAGCAGTCAGGGGGAACACTATGGCTACACCTTC
>TRBV6-6|NA|few|TRBJ1-2
CASQGTLGGYTF
TGTGCCAGTCAGGGGACGCTGGGTGGCTACACCTTC
>TRBV29-1|NA|NA|TRBJ1-2
CSVEGLRGGFVDYGYTF
TGCAGCGTTGAAGGGTTACGGGGGGGATTCGTTGACTATGGCTACACCTTC
>TRBV28|TRBD1|NA|TRBJ2-5
CASSPRSGRGQGSLETQYF
TGTGCCAGCAGTCCACGGTCCGGAAGGGGACAGGGAAGTCTAGAGACCCAGTACTTC
>TRBV5-6|NA|few|TRBJ1-2
CASSLGPGGDYGYTF
TGTGCCAGCAGCTTAGGCCCGGGGGGAGACTATGGCTACACCTTC
>TRBV5-1|NA|few|TRBJ1-1
CASSPWGGESTTEAFF
TGCGCCAGCTCCCCCTGGGGAGGAGAGTCTACCACTGAAGCTTTCTTT
>TRBV23-1|TRBD1|NA|TRBJ2-5
CASSRDRGREETQYF
TGCGCCAGCAGTCGAGACAGGGGGCGCGAAGAGACCCAGTACTTC
>TRBV4-1|NA|many|TRBJ2-7
CASSQDTALGGREQYF
TGCGCCAGCAGCCAAGATACGGCGCTTGGGGGACGCGAGCAGTACTTC
>TRBV19|TRBD1|NA|TRBJ1-5
CASTTGQPGNQPQHF
TGTGCCAGTACGACAGGGCAGCCTGGCAATCAGCCCCAGCATTTT
>TRBV6-5|NA|many|TRBJ2-4
CASSRGPDRYIQYF
TGTGCCAGCAGCCGAGGGCCGGACAGATACATTCAGTACTTC
>TRBV27|NA|NA|TRBJ2-3
CASSPAQGRTQYF
TGTGCCAGCAGTCCAGCTCAGGGACGGACGCAGTATTTT
>TRBV6-5|TRBD1|NA|TRBJ1-2
CASSGQGVGGYTF
TGTGCCAGCAGCGGACAGGGAGTGGGCGGCTACACCTTC
>TRBV15|NA|many|TRBJ1-2
CATSRDRLSNYGYTF
TGTGCCACCAGCAGAGATAGGTTGAGTAACTATGGCTACACCTTC
>TRBV19|NA|NA|TRBJ2-7
CASSIGGLTRYEQYF
TGTGCCAGTAGTATAGGTGGACTTACTCGCTACGAGCAGTACTTC
>TRBV28|TRBD1|NA|TRBJ2-7
CASSAGQGGYEQYF
TGTGCCAGCAGCGCCGGACAGGGGGGCTACGAGCAGTACTTC
>TRBV5-1|NA|NA|TRBJ2-7
CASSLDSYISYEQYF
TGCGCCAGCAGCTTGGACAGCTATATCTCCTACGAGCAGTACTTC
>TRBV6-6|TRBD1|few|TRBJ1-3
CASSLQGAKSGNTIYF
TGTGCCAGCAGTTTACAGGGGGCCAAAAGTGGAAACACCATATATTTT
>TRBV11-3|NA|NA|TRBJ1-6
CASSLDGNSPLHF
TGTGCCAGCAGCTTAGATGGAAATTCACCCCTCCACTTT
>TRBV30|TRBD1|NA|TRBJ1-1
CAWSLRGGMNTEAFF
TGTGCCTGGAGTCTCCGAGGGGGCATGAACACTGAAGCTTTCTTT